The present TCR beta chain was sequenced within a study of cytomegalovirus exposure and HLA in healthy donors. The PCR used 60 Vbeta and 13 Jbeta primers. The protocol was immunoSEQ multiplex PCR, while the TCRdb copy is restricted to in-frame clones and leaves out a portion. The sample contains about 95,000 clones, around 70% of which appear only once. Only a few counts were recorded for this clone. Its antigen is unknown. Germline assignment: CDR1 SGHNT and CDR2 YYREEE (reference sequence). V lost 4 bases to trimming and J lost 10 bases; unmatched junction nucleotides: 9. This CDR3 is built from 14 residues. Study results and caveats: Roughly even sequencing depth across donors was the assumption behind the presence/absence analyses.

Material for sequencing was PBMCs. The chain is built from TRBV5-4 and TRBJ1-5; 9 positions match TRBD1. This TCR was sampled from a woman in her fifties or sixties in good health and CMV-seropositive. Here the CDR3 DNA reads TGTGCCAGCAGCCGGGACAGGGCGGGCCATCCCCAGCATTTT. Translating gives CASSRDRAGHPQHF.